This TCR beta chain was profiled in a study of blood T cell repertoires in COVID-19. Study in general: Symptom resolution, clearance, or two negative PCRs marked donors in Cohort 3 as recovered.

Recruits, aged roughly 18 to 90 years, lived in some 25 US areas. Original handling: Amplification of reference gene primers provided the estimated nucleated cell counts. Data came from immunoSEQ multiplex PCR; TCRdb stores just in-frame clones and leaves some out. That table gives V, J and clone size, and the DNA gave D and trimming. Seen here are some 200,000 clones, roughly 87% observed once, and the top ten hold roughly 7.2%. The receptor comes from a man aged 25-45 years in a cohort exposed to, infected with or recovered from COVID-19 (not recorded which). What was sequenced was PBMCs or T cells enriched from blood (not recorded which).

This CDR3 reads CASSPQGQANQPQHF. The CDR3 region has the DNA TGTGCCAGCAGCCCTCAGGGACAGGCAAATCAGCCCCAGCATTTT. This chain joins TRBV7-2 and TRBJ1-5; 8 bases align to TRBD1. This CDR3 is built from 15 residues. The trim removed 5 bases at V and 4 bases at J, leaving 7 bases unmatched. The germline gives CDR1 SGHTA, CDR2 FQGNSA.